This TCR beta chain was sequenced during a study of blood T cell repertoires in COVID-19. Study as a whole: Samples of COVID-19 (acute and convalescent) were obtained from the United States, Italy and Spain. PBMCs, B-cell-depleted T cells, or T cells provided the cDNA or gDNA that made up the material.

CDR1 and CDR2 (germline): SGHAT, FQNNGV. The V gene lost 5 bases and the J gene lost 4 bases, with 14 bases spanning the gap. The CDR3 length is 15 residues. Per the original data handling: Reference gene primer amplification gave nucleated cell count estimates. Using immunoSEQ multiplex PCR, the repertoire was profiled, and TCRdb retains in-frame clones only, with some absent. V and J calls and clone size are copied from that table; D and trimming were computed from the DNA. Among some 260,000 clones listed, around 89% were seen once. The sample consisted of peripheral blood. This chain links TRBV11-2 with TRBJ2-2, with TRBD2 as a possible D gene (6 bases). This TCR was recovered from a woman in her forties who had recovered from COVID-19. The CDR3, as DNA: TGTGCCAGCAGCCCCTCGGGAGCGGGCACCGGGGAGCTGTTTTTT. This gives the protein CASSPSGAGTGELFF.